Included here is one T cell receptor beta chain sequence, with context. In its sample, this clonotype was seen once. It has no known antigen specificity. The record has no base qualities; no much larger clone is one base away. A single read offers scant evidence. RNA was extracted with the RNeasy kit and roughly 0.45 to 1 ug was reverse transcribed using random hexamers. The immunoSEQ multiplex PCR assay, covering 54 Vbeta and 13 Jbeta segments, was used to amplify TCR beta CDR3 regions. PCR amplification bias was corrected using a synthetic template baseline for primer optimization and computational correction. Concerning the study's data processing: Only productive sequences were kept, with reads annotated to V, D and J genes according to IMGT and analyzed in immunoSEQ Analyzer. To calculate clonality, Shannon entropy was normalized by log2 of the number of productive unique sequences and then subtracted from one. For each patient and control, public and private clones were evaluated within the 100 most prevalent clones. Clones were defined as Susac-specific if absent from the healthy and MS cohorts, from under 1,200 published viral clones and from other ImmuneACCESS disease sequences. TCRdb cleaned the public reads at Q25 with fastp, built clones with MiXCR and kept in-frame beta chains. For every CDR3 protein sequence, its rows merge into one entry that carries the most common genes and DNA. These V and J calls are TCRdb output, not the study's own analysis. The sample includes 400,000 to 550,000 distinct CDR3 sequences, with approximately 89% observed a single time. The biggest ten clones account for about 0.12% of the sample.

This sample stems from a study of CD8 T cells in Susac syndrome (dated by TCRdb to about 2019). About the investigation overall: Whether CD8+ T cell activation and differentiation in Susac syndrome was antigen driven was tested using repertoire sequencing. Clonality of the CD8+ T cell repertoire was compared between eleven to twelve healthy donors, approximately 14 Susac syndrome patients and around 15 multiple sclerosis patients.

Points the paper makes about the study in general: The number of individuals in the TCR sequencing and HLA analysis was recognized as being relatively small.

High-throughput TCR beta sequencing profiled peripheral blood CD8+ and CD4+ T cells from healthy donors, Susac syndrome patients and multiple sclerosis patients. The multiple sclerosis controls were treatment-naive patients who had stable or active relapsing-remitting disease and met the revised McDonald criteria. Bulk CD8+ and CD4+ T cells were purified by magnetic negative isolation, whereas CD8+ TEMRA cells were enriched by FACS. Blood was collected in EDTA tubes and processed within 24 hours, with PBMCs isolated through density gradient centrifugation. PBMCs intended for TCR sequencing were frozen in liquid nitrogen and were later thawed in a 37 degrees C water bath. A purity of at least 90% was achieved for sorted or isolated CD4+, CD8+ and CD8+ TEMRA cells. The germline V gene (reference sequence) provides CDR1 DFQATT and CDR2 SNEGSKA. From the cysteine through the phenylalanine, the CDR3 covers 17 amino acids. Only CDR3 DNA remains: 51 bases, in frame from the first base. Compared with germline, V lacks 0 bases and J lacks 4 bases; bases without a gene match: 14.

The sequencing input was CD8+ T cells from PBMCs. The TCR originated in a human donor with multiple sclerosis. The chain links TRBV20-1 with TRBJ1-1; the central 7 bases match TRBD1. The DNA is TGCAGTGCTAGAGATCTCAGGGGGTTCGCCGGCGGCACTGAAGCTTTCTTT. The resulting protein is CSARDLRGFAGGTEAFF.